This entry lists 14 T cell receptor beta chains sequenced from one sample in a study of shared clonotypes between healthy human individuals. TCRdb's copy holds only in-frame clones and misses some; the assay was immunoSEQ multiplex PCR. The repertoire includes over 950,000 clones, 70% to 85% of them detected once, and more than 0.85% sits in the top ten. Material for sequencing was memory CD4+ T cells from PBMCs. The subset here: CD45RA-negative fraction. The origin of the receptors is a man aged 18 to 35 in good health. Some clones in this sample may be carry-over from other donors' samples.

The chain couples TRBV5-1 to TRBJ1-4; D unresolved. The ends were cut back, 1 base at V and 3 bases at J, with 7 bases in the middle. CDR1 is SGHRS and CDR2 is YFSETQ in the germline V gene. The CDR3 contains 14 residues. CDR3 coding DNA: TGCGCCAGCAGCTTGCTAACGTCTAATGAAAAACTGTTTTTT. The encoded protein is CASSLLTSNEKLFF.

Notes on this clone: A far larger clone is one base from this, pointing to a likely read error. The chain uses TRBV10-1 and TRBJ1-1; 7 nucleotides agree with TRBD1. Germline trimming cut 6 bases from V and 0 bases from J; bases unmatched to any gene: 1. The CDR3 contains 13 residues. The germline V gene encodes CDR1 WNHNN and CDR2 SYGVQD (reference sequence). CDR3 sequence: CASRQGMNTEAFF. CDR3 bases: TGCGCCAGCAGACAGGGGATGAACACTGAAGCTTTCTTT.

Only a few counts were recorded for this clone. In the same sample, other DNA sequences code for this CDR3. V and J are TRBV18 and TRBJ2-7; TRBD1 matches at 8 bases. Germline V gene sequence: CDR1 KGHSH, CDR2 LQKENI. After removal of 3 bases from V and 4 bases from J, the junction contained 5 bases not matched to a gene. The CDR3 totals 14 residues. The CDR3 reads CASSPGQGVYEQYF. For the CDR3, the DNA is TGTGCCAGCTCACCTGGACAGGGTGTTTACGAGCAGTACTTC.

CDR3 sequence: CASSSRTGGGEQYF. The CDR3 DNA sequence: TGTGCCAGCAGCTCGAGGACAGGGGGCGGCGAGCAGTACTTC. The V call is TRBV7-2, the J call TRBJ2-7; 11 bases map to TRBD1. Germline lookup yields CDR1 SGHTA and CDR2 FQGNSA. The trim removed 4 bases at V and 6 bases at J, leaving 5 bases unmatched. CDR3 length: 14 residues.

The V and J genes are TRBV28 and TRBJ2-7, with 8 bases lining up with TRBD1. The CDR3 loop spans 13 amino acids. The germline CDR1 and CDR2 sequences are MDHEN and SYDVKM. With V trimmed by 5 bases and J by 3 bases, 3 bases remained unmatched. CDR3: CASSQGQGYEQYF. CDR3 DNA sequence: TGTGCCAGCAGTCAAGGACAGGGCTACGAGCAGTACTTC.

The chain employs TRBV5-1 and TRBJ2-5; the D gene is possibly TRBD2 (5 bases). Trimming stripped 2 bases from V and 4 bases from J, with 9 bases between. The CDR3 extends over 13 amino acids. CDR1 SGHRS and CDR2 YFSETQ come from the germline V gene. The CDR3 region is CASSLRGRETQYF. The CDR3 DNA sequence: TGCGCCAGCAGCTTACGTGGGAGAGAGACCCAGTACTTC. The full variable domain, its missing parts supplied by reference TRBV5-1 and TRBJ2-5, is KAGVTQTPRYLIKTRGQQVTLSCSPISGHRSVSWYQQTPGQGLQFLFEYFSETQRNKGNFPGRFSGRQFSNSRSEMNVSTLELGDSALYLCASSLRGRETQYFGPGTRLLVL.

This clone appeared once. The chain carries TRBV11-2 and TRBJ2-2; 14 bases agree with TRBD2. CDR3 size: 16 residues. Germline V gives CDR1 SGHAT, CDR2 FQNNGV. V shed 4 bases, J shed 6 bases, and the junction held 4 bases outside the gene matches. The CDR3 loop is CASSSPGLAGAGELFF. The CDR3 DNA is TGTGCCAGCAGCTCCCCGGGACTAGCGGGAGCCGGGGAGCTGTTTTTT.

CDR3 in amino acids: CASSLDGTQYF. The DNA of the CDR3 is TGTGCCAGCAGCTTAGACGGGACCCAGTACTTC. This chain joins TRBV7-2 and TRBJ2-5; D not certain. Germline lookup yields CDR1 SGHTA and CDR2 FQGNSA. CDR3 length: 11 residues. With 1 base removed from V and 7 bases from J, the gap between germline ends came to 4 bases.

The gene calls are TRBV6-4 and TRBJ2-1; 11 nucleotides align to TRBD2. J gave up 10 bases and V 10 bases, and 18 bases lay outside the gene matches. The CDR3 extends over 16 amino acids. Germline assignment: CDR1 MRHNA and CDR2 SNTAGT. In DNA form, the CDR3 reads TGTGCCAACTCTATAGCGGCGGGACTAGCGGATTTAGAGCAGTTCTTC. It codes for CANSIAAGLADLEQFF.

V usage is TRBV27 and J usage is TRBJ2-1; 8 nucleotides line up with TRBD1. V trimming: 4 bases; J trimming: 4 bases; junction bases outside the gene matches: 6. Per the germline V gene, CDR1 is MNHEY and CDR2 is SMNVEV (reference sequence). The CDR3 spans 15 residues. DNA for the CDR3: TGTGCCAGCAGTTGGCAGGGGGCGCGGTACAATGAGCAGTTCTTC. Translated, it gives CASSWQGARYNEQFF.

On this clone itself: A read error may explain this, as a much larger clone is one base away. The chain couples TRBV27 to TRBJ2-7; 7 nucleotides align to TRBD2. The V gene's germline CDR1 is MNHEY and CDR2 SMNVEV (reference sequence). This CDR3 is 14 amino acids long. CDR3 DNA: TGTGCCAGCAGTTTATACCCTGGGGACTACGAGCAGCACTTC. It is translated as CASSLYPGDYEQHF.

This clone was observed many times. This chain uses TRBV6-1 with TRBJ2-7; 14 bases are a match to TRBD2. Germline trimming cut 0 bases from V and 9 bases from J; bases unmatched to any gene: 10. The CDR3 runs to 17 residues. Germline-derived CDR1 and CDR2 are MNHNS and SASEGT. CDR3 region: CASSEAGLAGGPVAQYF. CDR3 nucleotide sequence: TGTGCCAGCAGTGAAGCAGGACTAGCGGGGGGCCCGGTGGCGCAGTACTTC.

The chain is built from TRBV4-3 and TRBJ2-3, with D perhaps matching TRBD1 or TRBD2 (5 bases each). V was shortened by 0 bases and J by 1 base, with 11 bases between the two germline ends. The length of the CDR3 is 16 residues. Germline assignment: CDR1 LGHNA and CDR2 YSLEER. CDR3 DNA sequence: TGCGCCAGCAGCCAAGACGGGGCCCAGGGCACAGATACGCAGTATTTT. Its protein product is CASSQDGAQGTDTQYF.

This sequence joins TRBV9 and TRBJ2-1; 9 bases match TRBD2. Germline CDR1 SGDLS, CDR2 YYNGEE. There are 17 residues in the CDR3. J was trimmed by 9 bases and V by 4 bases; bases with no gene match: 17. CDR3 sequence (DNA): TGTGCCAGCAGCCTCGGACTAGCGCGGACGTACCCGGGTGAGCAGTTCTTC. Translating it yields CASSLGLARTYPGEQFF.